Described below is a single T cell receptor (beta chain) sequence and its context. These data come from a study of blood T cell repertoires in COVID-19. CDR1 is SGHNT and CDR2 is YYREEE in the germline V gene (reference sequence). Trimming cost V 4 bases and J 7 bases; bases outside gene matches: 10. CDR3 length: 17 residues. Clones were sequenced by immunoSEQ multiplex PCR, and TCRdb holds only the in-frame ones, with some missing. Of 150,000 to 200,000 clones listed, approximately 79% were seen once; the top ten hold approximately 15%. The chain links TRBV5-4 to TRBJ1-6, with 11 positions matching TRBD1. The sample taken for sequencing was peripheral blood. The TCR originated in a man between 60 and 75 years old with active or convalescent COVID-19. The CDR3 bases are TGTGCCAGCAGCCTTCGGACAGGGGGCTTTCTCAATTCACCCCTCCACTTT. It yields the protein CASSLRTGGFLNSPLHF.